This T cell receptor (beta chain) was sequenced for a study of T cells after yellow fever vaccination. Study-wide points: Boosting was followed by the reappearance of most primary-vaccination clones (roughly 95% CD4, 85% to 90% CD8).

This clonotype was seen only a few times. Its antigen is unknown. The CDR3 contains 13 residues. The V end was cut by 5 bases, the J end by 6 bases, with 9 bases between. Germline lookup yields CDR1 SGHKS and CDR2 YYEKEE (reference sequence). TCRdb redid the calling of the 5' RACE reads with MiXCR, one entry per CDR3 protein. The table includes around 360,000 distinct CDR3 sequences, around a tenth detected once. The sequence derives from a young man who received the YFV17D yellow fever vaccine. The sample here was PBMCs, taken on the day of the first yellow fever vaccination. The rearrangement uses TRBV5-5 and TRBJ2-6, with D hard to call. CDR3 sequence reads: CASRPPVANVLTF. CDR3 nucleotides: TGTGCCAGCAGGCCCCCAGTGGCCAACGTCCTGACTTTC. Using reference TRBV5-5 and TRBJ2-6 for the parts outside the CDR3, the full variable domain is DAGVTQSPTHLIKTRGQQVTLRCSPISGHKSVSWYQQVLGQGPQFIFQYYEKEERGRGNFPDRFSARQFPNYSSELNVNALLLGDSALYLCASRPPVANVLTFGAGSRLTVL.